This T cell receptor (beta chain) is from a study of T cell responses to AZD1222 COVID-19 vaccine (dated by TCRdb to 2020 to 2022). For the study in its entirety: TCR sequencing covered over 230 trial participants: about 210 given two doses of AZD1222 and around 25 given two doses of MenACWY control vaccine. Trial participants were enrolled by age into 18-55, 56-69 and 70-plus year subgroups, with roughly 150, 30 and 60 TCR-sequenced participants respectively. What the work shows at the level of the full study, not this receptor alone: CD4 TCRs associated with the vaccine covered the entire spike protein, and the dominant responses were in regions 160-218 and 743-854. Spike-specific TCR breadth and depth rose significantly after two AZD1222 doses compared with day 0 and with MenACWY recipients. No day 14 peak-response samples were available, so repertoires were characterized only after the peak T cell response. Most participants were white British and females outnumbered males, and the authors suggested that clonal diversity may have been underestimated. Epitopes outside the regions mutated in the B.1.351 and B.1.1.7 variants were reportedly recognized by nearly half of the unique spike-specific TCRs. In the small 56-69-year group, the increase in depth fell short of significance, most likely because of low power. Only six AZD1222 recipients were SARS-CoV-2 seropositive at baseline, limiting conclusions about previously exposed vaccinees.

CDR1 LNHDA and CDR2 SQIVND were looked up in the germline V gene (reference sequence). The CDR3 sequence holds 17 residues, the cysteine and phenylalanine included. The retained sequence is limited to the CDR3, 51 bases, with the frame set at the first base. V is reduced by 4 bases and J by 0 bases, leaving a spacing of 13 bases between them. The CDR3 regions of human TCRbeta chains were analyzed by immunosequencing. The source study handled its data this way. TCRs in the repertoires were compared against a reference library of SARS-CoV-2-specific TCRs that had been generated with the MIRA antigen-specificity platform. Breadth was defined as the fraction of unique TCRs that were SARS-CoV-2-associated. Depth was defined as the fraction of total T cells that were SARS-CoV-2-associated. Using the MIRA data, every spike-specific TCR was mapped to the spike region that the TCR reacted to and assigned to either a CD4 or a CD8 class. Log10-transformed breadth and depth values were compared by one-way ANOVA with Sidak's multiple comparisons tests. What TCRdb holds here is the immuneACCESS table cut down to in-frame rearrangements. Part of the clones is not present; checked against another copy, under half of the missing clones reflect an unresolved V gene, and the others are unexplained. V and J calls and clone size come straight from that table; D and trimming were deduced from the DNA. Within this sample are some 84,000 clones, with approximately 88% of them counted one time only. Around 10% of the sample is taken by the ten largest.

The time point label of this sample denotes: about 28 days (+/-7) after the second vaccine dose. Because spike-specific TCR depth and breadth did not differ between the two schedules, AZD1222 recipients who got a second dose at roughly 4 weeks were pooled with those who got a second dose at roughly 12 weeks. Vaccinee samples came from UK trials COV001 and COV002, including a single-blind randomized controlled phase 2/3 trial of AZD1222 (ChAdOx1 nCoV-19) in healthy adults. For TCRbeta chain sequencing, PBMC samples from trial participants were taken at day 0 and at day 28 after the second dose. A note on this clone: Its cognate antigen has yet to be identified. Per-base quality was not reported, and no clone a single base away is much larger than it.

This receptor was obtained from an adult who received the AZD1222 COVID-19 vaccine. The chain is assembled from TRBV19 and TRBJ1-6, and perhaps TRBD1 as D gene, on 5 matching bases. The material sequenced was peripheral blood, taken 28 days after the second AZD1222 dose. Here is the DNA: TGTGCCAGTAGTACCCTCAGGGCGAGCTCCTATAATTCACCCCTCCACTTT. Translated, it gives CASSTLRASSYNSPLHF.